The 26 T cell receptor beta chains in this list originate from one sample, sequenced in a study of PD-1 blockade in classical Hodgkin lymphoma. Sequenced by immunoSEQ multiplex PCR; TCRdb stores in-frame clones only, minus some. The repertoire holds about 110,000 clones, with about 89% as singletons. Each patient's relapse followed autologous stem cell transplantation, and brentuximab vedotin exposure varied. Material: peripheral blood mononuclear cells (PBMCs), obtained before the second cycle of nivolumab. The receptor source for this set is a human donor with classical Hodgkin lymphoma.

DNA of the CDR3: TGTGCCAGCAGTTTGAGCACTACAGGGTGGTTCAGAGATACGCAGTATTTT. Its translation is CASSLSTTGWFRDTQYF. The V gene is TRBV28, the J gene TRBJ2-3; a weak D match, TRBD1 (6 bases). This CDR3 region has 17 residues. Trimming cost V 3 bases and J 5 bases, with 21 bases left between them. CDR1 and CDR2 (germline): MDHEN, SYDVKM.

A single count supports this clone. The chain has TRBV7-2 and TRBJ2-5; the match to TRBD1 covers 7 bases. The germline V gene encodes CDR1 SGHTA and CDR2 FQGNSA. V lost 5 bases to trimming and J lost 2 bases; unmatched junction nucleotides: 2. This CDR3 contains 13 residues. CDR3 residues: CASSGGQQETQYF. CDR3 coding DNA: TGTGCCAGCAGCGGGGGACAGCAAGAGACCCAGTACTTC.

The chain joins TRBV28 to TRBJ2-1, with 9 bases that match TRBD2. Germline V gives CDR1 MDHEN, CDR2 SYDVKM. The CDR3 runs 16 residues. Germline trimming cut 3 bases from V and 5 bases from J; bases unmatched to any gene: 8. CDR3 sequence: CASSFMWASGNNEQFF. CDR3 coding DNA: TGTGCCAGCAGTTTTATGTGGGCTAGCGGGAACAATGAGCAGTTCTTC. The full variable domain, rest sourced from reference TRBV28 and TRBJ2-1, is DVKVTQSSRYLVKRTGEKVFLECVQDMDHENMFWYRQDPGLGLRLIYFSYDVKMKEKGDIPEGYSVSREKKERFSLILESASTNQTSMYLCASSFMWASGNNEQFFGPGTRLTVL.

The CDR3 DNA follows: TGTGCCAGCAGTGAGTTTTTTAGCGGGGCCCCCTACGAGCAGTACTTC. The encoded protein is CASSEFFSGAPYEQYF. This chain joins TRBV6-1 and TRBJ2-7, with 8 bases that match TRBD2. CDR1 and CDR2 from the germline V gene are MNHNS and SASEGT. The trim removed 3 bases at V and 2 bases at J, leaving 9 bases unmatched. The CDR3 loop spans 16 amino acids.

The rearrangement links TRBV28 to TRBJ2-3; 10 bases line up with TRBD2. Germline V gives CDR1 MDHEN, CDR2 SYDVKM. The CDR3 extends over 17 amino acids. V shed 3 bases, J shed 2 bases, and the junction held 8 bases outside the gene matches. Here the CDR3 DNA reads TGTGCCAGCAGTTTCGTAGCGGGAGGACAACTCACAGATACGCAGTATTTT. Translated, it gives CASSFVAGGQLTDTQYF.

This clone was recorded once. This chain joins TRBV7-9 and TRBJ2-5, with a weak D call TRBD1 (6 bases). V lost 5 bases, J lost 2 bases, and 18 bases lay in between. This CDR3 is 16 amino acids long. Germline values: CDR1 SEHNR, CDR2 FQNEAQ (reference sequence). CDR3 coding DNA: TGTGCCAGCAGCCCTCGATGGGGGCAAATACAAGAGACCCAGTACTTC. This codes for CASSPRWGQIQETQYF.

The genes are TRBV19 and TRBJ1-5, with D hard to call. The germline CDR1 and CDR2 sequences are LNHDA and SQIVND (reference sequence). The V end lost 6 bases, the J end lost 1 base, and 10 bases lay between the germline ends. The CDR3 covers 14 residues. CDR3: CASSPGPSNQPQHF. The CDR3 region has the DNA TGTGCCAGTAGCCCTGGGCCGAGCAATCAGCCCCAGCATTTT.

The CDR3 is CASSVGDSYQPQHF. The CDR3 nucleotides are TGTGCCAGCAGCGTAGGCGACAGCTATCAGCCCCAGCATTTT. The chain employs TRBV9 and TRBJ1-5; tentatively, D is TRBD1 (5 bases). V was pared by 0 bases and J by 5 bases, with 9 bases between. This CDR3 contains 14 residues. CDR1 and CDR2 (germline): SGDLS, YYNGEE.

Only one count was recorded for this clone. Here the CDR3 reads CSVVVNSGNTIYF. The CDR3 DNA reads as TGCAGCGTTGTAGTGAACTCTGGAAACACCATATATTTT. V gene TRBV29-1 combines with J gene TRBJ1-3, with D unresolved. V was clipped by 4 bases and J by 0 bases, with 7 bases between them. The CDR3 covers 13 residues. Looked up from germline, CDR1 is SQVTM and CDR2 is ANQGSEA.

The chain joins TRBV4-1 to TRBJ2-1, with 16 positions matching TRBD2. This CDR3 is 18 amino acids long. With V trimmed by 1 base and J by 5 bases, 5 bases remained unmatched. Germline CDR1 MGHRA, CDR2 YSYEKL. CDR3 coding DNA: TGCGCCAGCAGCCAAGCGCCGGGACTAGCGGGAGGGGACAATGAGCAGTTCTTC. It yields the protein CASSQAPGLAGGDNEQFF.

CDR3 in DNA: TGTGCCAGCAGTCAAGACAGGGAAAACATTCAGTACTTC. This translates into CASSQDRENIQYF. The chain has TRBV6-1 and TRBJ2-4, with 7 bases that match TRBD1. J lost 5 bases, V lost 5 bases, and 3 bases had no gene match. Germline values: CDR1 MNHNS, CDR2 SASEGT. This CDR3 comprises 13 residues.

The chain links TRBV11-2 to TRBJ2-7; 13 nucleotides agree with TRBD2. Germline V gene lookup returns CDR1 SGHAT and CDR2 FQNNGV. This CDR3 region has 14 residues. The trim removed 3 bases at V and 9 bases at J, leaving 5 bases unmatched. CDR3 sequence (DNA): TGTGCCAGCAGCTTGACGACTAGCGGGAGGAGGCAGTACTTC. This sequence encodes CASSLTTSGRRQYF.

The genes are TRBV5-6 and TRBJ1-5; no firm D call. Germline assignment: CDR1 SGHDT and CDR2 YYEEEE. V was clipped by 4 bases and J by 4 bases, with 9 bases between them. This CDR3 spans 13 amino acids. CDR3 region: CASSHGPNQPQHF. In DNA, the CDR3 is TGTGCCAGCAGCCACGGGCCTAATCAGCCCCAGCATTTT.

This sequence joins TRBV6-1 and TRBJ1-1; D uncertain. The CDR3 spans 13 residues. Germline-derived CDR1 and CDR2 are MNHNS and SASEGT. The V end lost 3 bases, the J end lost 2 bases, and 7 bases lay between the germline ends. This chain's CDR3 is CASSEKPNTEAFF. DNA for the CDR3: TGTGCCAGCAGTGAGAAGCCAAACACTGAAGCTTTCTTT.

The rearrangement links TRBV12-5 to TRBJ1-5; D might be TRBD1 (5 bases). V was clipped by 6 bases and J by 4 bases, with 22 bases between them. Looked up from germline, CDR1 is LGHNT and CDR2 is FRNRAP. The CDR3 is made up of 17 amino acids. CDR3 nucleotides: TGTGCTAGTGGCCTGGGGAGGGGTGGAGTATGGAATCAGCCCCAGCATTTT. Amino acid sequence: CASGLGRGGVWNQPQHF.

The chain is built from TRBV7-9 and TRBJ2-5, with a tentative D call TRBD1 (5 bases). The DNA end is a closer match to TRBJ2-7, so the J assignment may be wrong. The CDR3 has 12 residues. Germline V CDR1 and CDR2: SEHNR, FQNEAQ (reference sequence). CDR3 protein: CASSSPRDEQYF. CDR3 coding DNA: TGTGCCAGCAGCTCGCCCAGGGACGAGCAGTACTTC.

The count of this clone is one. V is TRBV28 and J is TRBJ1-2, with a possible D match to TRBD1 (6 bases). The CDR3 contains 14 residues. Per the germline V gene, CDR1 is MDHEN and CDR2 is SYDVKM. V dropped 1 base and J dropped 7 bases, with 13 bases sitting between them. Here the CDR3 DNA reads TGTGCCAGCAGTTTATATGGGGGCGGTGGTGGCTACACCTTC. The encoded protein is CASSLYGGGGGYTF.

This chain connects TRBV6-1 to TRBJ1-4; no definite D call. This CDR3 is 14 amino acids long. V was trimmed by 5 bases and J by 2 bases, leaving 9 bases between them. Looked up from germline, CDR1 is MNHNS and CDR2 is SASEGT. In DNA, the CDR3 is TGTGCCAGCAGTCTTACAGTCACTAATGAAAAACTGTTTTTT. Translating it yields CASSLTVTNEKLFF.

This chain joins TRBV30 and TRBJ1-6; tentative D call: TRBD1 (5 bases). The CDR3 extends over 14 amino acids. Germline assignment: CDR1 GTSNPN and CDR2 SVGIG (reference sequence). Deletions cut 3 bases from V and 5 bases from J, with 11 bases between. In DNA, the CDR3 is TGTGCCTGGAGAGCCGGGACGGATAATTCACCCCTCCACTTT. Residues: CAWRAGTDNSPLHF.

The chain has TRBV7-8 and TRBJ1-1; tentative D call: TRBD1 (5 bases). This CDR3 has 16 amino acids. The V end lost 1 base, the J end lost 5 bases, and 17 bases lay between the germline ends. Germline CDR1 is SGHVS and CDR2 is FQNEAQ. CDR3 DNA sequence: TGTGCCAGCAGCTTAGGGCAGGGTGTAAGAAGTACTGAAGCTTTCTTT. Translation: CASSLGQGVRSTEAFF.

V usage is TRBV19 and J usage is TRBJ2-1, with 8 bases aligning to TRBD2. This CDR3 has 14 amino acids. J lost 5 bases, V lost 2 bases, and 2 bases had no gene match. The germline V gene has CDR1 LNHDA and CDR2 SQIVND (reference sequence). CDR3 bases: TGTGCCAGTAGTATACTAGCGGGTAACAATGAGCAGTTCTTC. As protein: CASSILAGNNEQFF.

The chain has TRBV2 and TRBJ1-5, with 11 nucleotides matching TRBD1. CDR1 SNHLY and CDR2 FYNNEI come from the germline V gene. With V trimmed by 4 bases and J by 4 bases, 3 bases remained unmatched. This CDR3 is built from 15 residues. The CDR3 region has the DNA TGTGCCAGCAGTGGGGGACAGGGGGGAAATCAGCCCCAGCATTTT. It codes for CASSGGQGGNQPQHF.

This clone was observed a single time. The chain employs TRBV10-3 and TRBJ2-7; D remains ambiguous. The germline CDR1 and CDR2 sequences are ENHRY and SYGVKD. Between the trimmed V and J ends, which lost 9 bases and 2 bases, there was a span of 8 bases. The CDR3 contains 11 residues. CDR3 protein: CAIGPTYEQYF. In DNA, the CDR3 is TGTGCCATAGGCCCAACCTACGAGCAGTACTTC.

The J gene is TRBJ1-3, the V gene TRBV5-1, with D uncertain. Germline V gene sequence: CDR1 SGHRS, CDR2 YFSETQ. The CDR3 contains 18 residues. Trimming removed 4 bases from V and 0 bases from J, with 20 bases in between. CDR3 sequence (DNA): TGCGCCAGCAGCCCTCGTCCCTCTGATGACCTCTCTGGAAACACCATATATTTT. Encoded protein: CASSPRPSDDLSGNTIYF.

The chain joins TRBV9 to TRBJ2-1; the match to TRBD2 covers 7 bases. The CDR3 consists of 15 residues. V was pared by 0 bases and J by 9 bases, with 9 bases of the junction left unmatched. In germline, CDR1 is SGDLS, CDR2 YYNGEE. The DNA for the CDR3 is TGTGCCAGCAGCGTAGACCTCGGGGAGGGCGGTGAGCAGTTCTTC. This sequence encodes CASSVDLGEGGEQFF.

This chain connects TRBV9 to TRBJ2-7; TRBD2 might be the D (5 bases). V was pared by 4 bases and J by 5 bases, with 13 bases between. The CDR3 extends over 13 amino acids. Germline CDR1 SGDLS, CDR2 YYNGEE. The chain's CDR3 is CASSLVFGDEQYF. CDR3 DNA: TGTGCCAGCAGCTTAGTTTTCGGGGACGAGCAGTACTTC.